This TCR beta chain was obtained from a study of blood T cell repertoires in COVID-19. In the study overall: Samples taken during acute and convalescent COVID-19 were collected in the United States, Italy and Spain.

Individuals drawn from under 30 US areas were roughly 18 to 95 years old. Germline CDR1 and CDR2: LNHDA and SQIVND (reference sequence). The CDR3 sequence is 15 residues long. V lost 3 bases to trimming and J lost 4 bases, with 13 bases between them. As originally analysed: Estimates of nucleated cell counts were drawn from the amplification of reference gene primers. Method: immunoSEQ multiplex PCR; TCRdb's copy keeps in-frame clones and lacks some. V, J and clone size are those of that table, while D and trimming were read from the DNA. The sample gives some 240,000 clones, approximately 84% of which show up once; under 8% is in the top ten.

The rearrangement joins TRBV19 to TRBJ2-4; perhaps TRBD2 as D (6 bases). This TCR derives from a woman aged 50 to 60 who had been exposed to COVID-19. Sequencing was performed on PBMCs or T cells enriched from blood (not recorded which). CDR3 residues: CASSISPGTKNIQYF. The DNA of the CDR3 is TGTGCCAGTAGTATCTCGCCAGGGACTAAAAACATTCAGTACTTC.